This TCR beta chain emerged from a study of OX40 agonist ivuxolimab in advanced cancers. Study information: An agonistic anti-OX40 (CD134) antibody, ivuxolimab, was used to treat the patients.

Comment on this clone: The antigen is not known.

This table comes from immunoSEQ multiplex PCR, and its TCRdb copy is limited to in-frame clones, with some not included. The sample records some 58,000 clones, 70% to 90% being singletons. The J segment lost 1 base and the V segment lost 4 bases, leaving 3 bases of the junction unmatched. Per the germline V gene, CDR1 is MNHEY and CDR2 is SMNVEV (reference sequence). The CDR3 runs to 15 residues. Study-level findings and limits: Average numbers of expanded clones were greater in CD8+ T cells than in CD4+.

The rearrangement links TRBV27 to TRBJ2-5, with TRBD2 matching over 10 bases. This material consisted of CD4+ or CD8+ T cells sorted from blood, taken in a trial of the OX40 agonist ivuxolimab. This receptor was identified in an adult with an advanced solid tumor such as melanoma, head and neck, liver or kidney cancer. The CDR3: CASSSLAGVQETQYF. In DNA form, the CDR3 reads TGTGCCAGCAGTTCGCTAGCGGGGGTCCAAGAGACCCAGTACTTC.